Given below is one T cell receptor beta chain in context. The sample belongs to a study of control samples from healthy donors and cancer patients. Measured with immunoSEQ multiplex PCR; TCRdb has only the in-frame clones, and not every one. Here the sample spans roughly 370,000 clones, 80% to 95% being singletons. The V gene end was trimmed by 0 bases and the J gene end by 3 bases; junction bases not matched to a gene: 7. CDR3 size: 17 residues. Germline V lookup: CDR1 LNHDA, CDR2 SQIVND (reference sequence). Specimen: PBMCs. The rearrangement joins TRBV19 to TRBJ2-2; 7 nucleotides line up with TRBD1. This receptor was taken from a man in his forties with head and neck cancer. The CDR3 protein is CASSIDPPGQYTGELFF. The CDR3 DNA sequence: TGTGCCAGTAGTATAGATCCCCCGGGACAGTACACCGGGGAGCTGTTTTTT.